This T cell receptor (beta chain) came from a study of T cells in Graves' hyperthyroidism and ophthalmopathy. General study findings and limits: Most clonotypes that expanded in the thyroid above 0.001 also showed up in blood.

Germline-derived CDR1 and CDR2 are KGHSH and LQKENI. V lost 0 bases to trimming and J lost 4 bases; unmatched junction nucleotides: 7. The CDR3 consists of 16 residues. Absence of ophthalmopathy progression within 18 months defined stable Graves' hyperthyroidism. The patients, who ranged from 18 to 65 in age, presented with newly diagnosed hyperthyroidism lasting under 2 months. The PBMCs studied were ones that came from roughly 9.1 ml fresh peripheral blood. As concerns this clonotype: As yet, its antigen is unknown.

RNA transcripts were the template for amplifying TCR beta CDR3 regions. HTBI primers were the set used in a first-round RT-PCR of the TCR CDR3. TCRdb ran MiXCR on the multiplex PCR reads and lists one entry per CDR3 protein. The table includes nearly 750,000 distinct CDR3 sequences, 30% to 40% detected once. This sequence was found in a woman aged 40-49 years with Graves' hyperthyroidism. J is TRBJ2-7 and V is TRBV18; 9 bases line up with TRBD1. The sample comprised blood. Written as DNA, the CDR3 is TGTGCCAGCTCACCACCGGGGGGACAGGGAGGTTACGAGCAGTACTTC. Protein sequence: CASSPPGGQGGYEQYF.